A selection of T cell receptor beta chains follows, all from one sample in a study of blood T cell repertoires in COVID-19. The repertoire was sequenced with immunoSEQ multiplex PCR; TCRdb's copy has only in-frame clones and lacks some. The sample yields about 77,000 clones, around 88% seen once. The sample comprised peripheral blood. These receptors all stem from a woman of 80 years or more with acute or convalescent COVID-19. Each CDR3 is given with its conserved first and last residue. The D gene is left open where the match is weak. Only part of the rows carry a size: once, few, many, or a class if the clone is expanded.

J	size	V	D	CDR3	DNA
TRBJ2-3	-	TRBV9	-	CASSYGQTDTQYF	TGTGCCAGCAGCTACGGACAGACAGATACGCAGTATTTT
TRBJ2-6	-	TRBV6-6	TRBD1	CASSQGQGTWGANVLTF	TGTGCCAGCAGTCAGGGACAGGGGACTTGGGGGGCCAACGTCCTGACTTTC
TRBJ2-6	-	TRBV5-1	-	CASSLDGGRISGANVLTF	TGCGCCAGCAGCTTGGATGGCGGCAGAATCTCTGGGGCCAACGTCCTGACTTTC
TRBJ1-6	once	TRBV30	TRBD1	CATRQGFNSPLHF	TGTGCCACAAGACAGGGGTTCAATTCACCCCTCCACTTT
TRBJ1-4	-	TRBV18	-	CASSPSGGANEKLFF	TGTGCCAGCTCACCATCGGGGGGCGCTAATGAAAAACTGTTTTTT
TRBJ1-1	-	TRBV3-1/TRBV3-2	-	CASSRGLNTEAFF	TGTGCCAGCAGCCGGGGCTTGAACACTGAAGCTTTCTTT
TRBJ2-5	-	TRBV19	-	CASSIRLGRQETQYF	TGTGCCAGTAGTATAAGACTAGGTCGACAAGAGACCCAGTACTTC
TRBJ2-1	-	TRBV11-1	-	CASSPSLGVTYNEQFF	TGTGCCAGCAGCCCTAGCCTCGGAGTCACCTACAATGAGCAGTTCTTC
TRBJ1-4	-	TRBV9	-	CASSPQEVRGEKLFF	TGTGCCAGCAGCCCCCAGGAGGTCCGGGGTGAAAAACTGTTTTTT
TRBJ2-3	few	TRBV30	TRBD2	CAWSVGGGALADTQYF	TGTGCCTGGAGTGTAGGCGGGGGGGCCCTTGCGGATACGCAGTATTTT
TRBJ1-1	-	TRBV4-3	-	CASSRGQLNTEAFF	TGCGCCAGCAGCCGCGGCCAGTTGAACACTGAAGCTTTCTTT
TRBJ2-4	-	TRBV6-1	TRBD2	CASSEAGGKNIQYF	TGTGCCAGCAGTGAGGCGGGAGGCAAAAACATTCAGTACTTC
TRBJ1-1	-	TRBV11-2	-	CASTVSRATEAFF	TGTGCCAGCACTGTGAGCAGGGCCACTGAAGCTTTCTTT
TRBJ1-1	-	TRBV7-8	-	CASSLDRNTEAFF	TGTGCCAGCAGCTTGGACAGAAACACTGAAGCTTTCTTT
TRBJ1-5	-	TRBV2	-	CASSRGRDQPQHF	TGTGCCAGCAGTAGGGGAAGAGATCAGCCCCAGCATTTT
TRBJ2-7	-	TRBV3-1/TRBV3-2	TRBD2	CASSQLAGGEQYF	TGTGCCAGCAGCCAACTAGCGGGGGGCGAGCAGTACTTC
TRBJ2-5	-	TRBV10-3	TRBD2	CAISEPNPSGGAGETQYF	TGTGCCATCAGTGAGCCGAACCCCAGCGGGGGGGCCGGGGAGACCCAGTACTTC
TRBJ2-2	-	TRBV7-8	TRBD1	CASSPGQGAGGELFF	TGTGCCAGCAGCCCTGGACAGGGGGCAGGCGGGGAGCTGTTTTTT
TRBJ2-1	-	TRBV7-9	TRBD2	CASSLARASGFDEQFF	TGTGCCAGCAGCTTAGCCCGGGCTAGCGGGTTCGATGAGCAGTTCTTC
TRBJ2-1	-	TRBV5-6	TRBD1	CASSWDRGNSYNEQFF	TGTGCCAGCAGCTGGGACAGGGGAAACTCCTACAATGAGCAGTTCTTC
TRBJ1-1	-	TRBV19	TRBD1	CASSIRGTVKGTEAFF	TGTGCCAGTAGTATACGAGGGACAGTCAAGGGGACTGAAGCTTTCTTT
TRBJ1-2	-	TRBV5-1	TRBD1	CASSPGQGAGGYTF	TGCGCCAGCAGCCCCGGACAGGGGGCAGGTGGCTACACCTTC
TRBJ1-4	-	TRBV30	-	CAWSGSLREKLFF	TGTGCCTGGAGTGGGAGTCTTAGAGAAAAACTGTTTTTT
TRBJ2-3	-	TRBV5-4	TRBD2	CASSLYSGGATDTQYF	TGTGCCAGCAGCCTGTATAGCGGGGGGGCCACAGATACGCAGTATTTT
TRBJ2-1	-	TRBV19	TRBD2	CASSMRLAVNEQFF	TGTGCCAGTAGTATGAGACTAGCGGTGAATGAGCAGTTCTTC
TRBJ1-2	-	TRBV30	-	CACRTAHYGYTF	TGTGCCTGCCGGACAGCACACTATGGCTACACCTTC
TRBJ1-1	-	TRBV24-1	-	CATSDLPSRRTEAFF	TGTGCCACCAGTGATTTACCTAGCAGGCGCACTGAAGCTTTCTTT
TRBJ2-7	-	TRBV23-1	-	CASSERRGPSYEQYF	TGCGCCAGCAGCGAACGCAGGGGACCTAGTTACGAGCAGTACTTC
TRBJ1-5	-	TRBV6-5	-	CASSSRGSQSNQPQHF	TGTGCCAGCAGTTCCCGCGGCAGTCAGAGCAATCAGCCCCAGCATTTT
TRBJ2-7	-	TRBV5-4	TRBD2	CASSPWAGGSFDEQYF	TGTGCCAGCAGCCCTTGGGCGGGAGGTTCCTTTGACGAGCAGTACTTC
TRBJ2-1	-	TRBV7-8	TRBD2	CASSLVGLAGYNEQFF	TGTGCCAGCAGCTTAGTAGGACTAGCGGGATACAATGAGCAGTTCTTC
TRBJ1-6	-	TRBV6-5	-	CASSYSSINSPLHF	TGTGCCAGCAGTTACTCGTCCATTAATTCACCCCTCCACTTT
TRBJ1-2	-	TRBV7-8	-	CASSFSGLYGYTF	TGTGCCAGCAGCTTCTCAGGGCTCTATGGCTACACCTTC
TRBJ2-7	-	TRBV4-2	TRBD2	CASSQVGLAEGYEQYF	TGTGCCAGCAGCCAAGTAGGACTAGCGGAGGGCTACGAGCAGTACTTC
TRBJ2-2	-	TRBV7-3	TRBD2	CASSPVRGRNTGELFF	TGTGCCAGCAGCCCAGTCCGCGGGAGAAACACCGGGGAGCTGTTTTTT
TRBJ1-2	once	TRBV30	-	CAWSRARGYTF	TGTGCCTGGAGTCGAGCGAGGGGCTACACCTTC
TRBJ2-2	-	TRBV19	TRBD2	CASTGAGGGTGELFF	TGTGCCAGTACCGGAGCGGGAGGGGGCACCGGGGAGCTGTTTTTT
TRBJ1-1	few	TRBV7-6	-	CASSLLAGLNTEAFF	TGTGCCAGCAGCTTACTGGCGGGGCTGAACACTGAAGCTTTCTTT
TRBJ2-2	-	TRBV19	TRBD2	CASRGLAGGLMPGELFF	TGTGCCAGTAGGGGACTAGCGGGAGGGCTAATGCCAGGGGAGCTGTTTTTT
TRBJ1-2	-	TRBV12-3/TRBV12-4	-	CASSLAGVDGYTF	TGTGCCAGCAGTTTGGCCGGGGTGGATGGCTACACCTTC